This TCR beta chain was observed in a study of graft-versus-host responses after intestinal transplantation. Study results and caveats: GvH clones appeared in recipient marrow, some first in ileum or blood.

Sequencing was performed with immunoSEQ multiplex PCR; in TCRdb, only in-frame clones are kept and a portion is missing. The top ten clones hold 0.16% of a sample with approximately 130,000 clones, approximately 92% of them seen once. With respect to this clone: Its antigen is currently unknown.

The V gene lost 4 bases and the J gene lost 5 bases, with 14 bases spanning the gap. CDR3 length: 14 amino acids. CDR1 MNHNS and CDR2 SASEGT come from the germline V gene. The sequence came from a human donor who received an intestinal transplant. The sequences come from unstimulated CD4+ T cells sorted from spleen or lymph node cells, collected before intestinal transplant. This chain links TRBV6-1 with TRBJ1-1; a possible D gene is TRBD1 (6 bases). CDR3 sequence reads: CASSGRGVETEAFF. The CDR3 nucleotides are TGTGCCAGCAGTGGGAGGGGGGTAGAGACTGAAGCTTTCTTT.